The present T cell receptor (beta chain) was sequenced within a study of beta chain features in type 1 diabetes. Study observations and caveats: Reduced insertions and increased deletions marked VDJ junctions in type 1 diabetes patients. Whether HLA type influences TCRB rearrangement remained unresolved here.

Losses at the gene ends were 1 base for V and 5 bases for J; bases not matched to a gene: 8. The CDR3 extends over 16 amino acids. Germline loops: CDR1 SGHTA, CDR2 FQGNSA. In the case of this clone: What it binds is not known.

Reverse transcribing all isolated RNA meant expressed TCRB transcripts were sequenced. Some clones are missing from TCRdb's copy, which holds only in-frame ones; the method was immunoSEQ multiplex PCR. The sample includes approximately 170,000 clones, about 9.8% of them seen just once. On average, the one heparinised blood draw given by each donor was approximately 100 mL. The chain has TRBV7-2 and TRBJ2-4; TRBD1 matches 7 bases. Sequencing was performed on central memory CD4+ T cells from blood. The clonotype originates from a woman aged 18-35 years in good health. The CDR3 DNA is TGTGCCAGCAGCTTAGGAGGAGAGGGGGCCCAAAACATTCAGTACTTC. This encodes CASSLGGEGAQNIQYF.